Listed here are 32 T cell receptor beta chains from one sample, sequenced in a study of blood T cell repertoires in COVID-19. Clones were read by immunoSEQ multiplex PCR, and TCRdb kept only the in-frame ones, dropping some. The data hold 30,000 to 40,000 clones, with about 82% observed a single time. The sequenced sample was peripheral blood. These receptors came from a man over 45 with active COVID-19.

This sequence joins TRBV12-5 and TRBJ2-2; D remains ambiguous. Germline V gene sequence: CDR1 LGHNT, CDR2 FRNRAP. The germline V and J ends were trimmed by 5 bases and 4 bases, with 8 bases remaining between them. The CDR3 consists of 13 residues. This chain's CDR3 is CASGPSGTGELFF. The CDR3 DNA sequence: TGTGCTAGTGGTCCATCGGGCACCGGGGAGCTGTTTTTT.

The chain employs TRBV7-6 and TRBJ1-4; D might be TRBD1 (6 bases). This CDR3 is built from 14 residues. The germline V gene has CDR1 SGHVS and CDR2 FNYEAQ. Trimming removed 3 bases from V and 11 bases from J, with 16 bases in between. CDR3: CASSLWQGREKLFF. The CDR3 DNA is TGTGCCAGCAGCTTGTGGCAGGGGAGGGAGAAACTGTTTTTT.

This chain uses TRBV7-6 with TRBJ2-3; 8 bases are shared with TRBD2. The V segment lost 4 bases and the J segment 1 base; nucleotides outside the gene matches: 16. The CDR3 length is 19 residues. Germline V gene sequence: CDR1 SGHVS, CDR2 FNYEAQ. CDR3 DNA: TGTGCCAGCAGCTCCCCGGGACTAGGGGATGCCACCGGCACAGATACGCAGTATTTT. This translates into CASSSPGLGDATGTDTQYF.

The chain links TRBV24-1 to TRBJ1-5; 8 nucleotides align to TRBD1. Trimming cost V 2 bases and J 4 bases; bases outside gene matches: 15. The CDR3 totals 19 residues. Germline-derived CDR1 and CDR2 are KGHDR and SFDVKD. The CDR3: CATSDSNRGAGGRNQPQHF. CDR3 nucleotide sequence: TGTGCCACCAGTGATTCAAACAGGGGGGCAGGGGGCAGGAATCAGCCCCAGCATTTT.

This chain's CDR3 is CASSLGGTDTQYF. As DNA, the CDR3 is TGTGCCAGCAGTTTGGGAGGCACAGATACGCAGTATTTT. The chain combines TRBV28 with TRBJ2-3; a weak D match, TRBD2 (5 bases). V gave up 3 bases and J gave up 1 base, with 5 bases separating them. This CDR3 has 13 amino acids. CDR1 is MDHEN and CDR2 is SYDVKM in the germline V gene.

The chain combines TRBV11-2 with TRBJ1-2, with TRBD1 matching 7 bases. V lost 3 bases, J lost 7 bases, and 5 bases stayed unmatched. Germline loops: CDR1 SGHAT, CDR2 FQNNGV. The CDR3 totals 13 residues. The CDR3 reads CASSFDRASGYTF. CDR3 coding DNA: TGTGCCAGCAGCTTCGACAGGGCTTCTGGCTACACCTTC.

This chain uses TRBV15 with TRBJ1-5; D perhaps matches TRBD1 (5 bases). Per germline, CDR1 LNHNV and CDR2 YYDKDF (reference sequence). The CDR3 runs 16 residues. The germline V and J ends were trimmed by 3 bases and 5 bases, with 17 bases remaining between them. CDR3 in DNA: TGTGCCACCAGCAGGCTGGCAGGTCTGGGGCATCAGCCCCAGCATTTT. Translating gives CATSRLAGLGHQPQHF.

The chain employs TRBV12-3 or TRBV12-4 and TRBJ2-7; weak D call: TRBD2 (7 bases). The CDR3 is 13 residues long. Written as DNA, the CDR3 is TGTGCTTCTTCTGGGGGGGGGCCCTACGAGCAGTACTTC. Translated, it gives CASSGGGPYEQYF.

The chain combines TRBV19 with TRBJ1-1; D call uncertain. V shed 7 bases and J shed 1 base, with 16 bases lying between them. There are 15 residues in the CDR3. Germline CDR1 is LNHDA and CDR2 is SQIVND (reference sequence). This chain's CDR3 is CASTETGITNTEAFF. The DNA of the CDR3 is TGTGCCAGTACCGAAACCGGGATTACGAACACTGAAGCTTTCTTT.

The J gene is TRBJ2-3, the V gene TRBV6-1; unclear D gene. Germline assignment: CDR1 MNHNS and CDR2 SASEGT. The CDR3 has 14 residues. V was shortened by 1 base and J by 4 bases, with 9 bases between the two germline ends. The CDR3 spells CASSEGFGPDTQYF. The DNA of the CDR3 is TGTGCCAGCAGTGAAGGGTTCGGTCCAGATACGCAGTATTTT.

The CDR3 loop is CAISESGGVNYGYTF. Here the CDR3 DNA reads TGTGCCATCAGTGAGTCGGGAGGGGTCAACTATGGCTACACCTTC. The V gene is TRBV10-3, the J gene TRBJ1-2; maybe TRBD1 (5 bases). V was shortened by 0 bases and J by 2 bases, with 10 bases between the two germline ends. The CDR3 is 15 residues long. Germline CDR1 ENHRY, CDR2 SYGVKD.

J is TRBJ2-3 and V is TRBV3-1 (or the pseudogene TRBV3-2); 8 nucleotides align to TRBD1. The CDR3 has 12 amino acids. Germline assignment: CDR1 LGHDT and CDR2 YNNKEL (reference sequence). J was trimmed by 4 bases and V by 8 bases; bases with no gene match: 2. CDR3: CASRQGPDTQYF. CDR3 DNA sequence: TGTGCCAGCCGACAGGGGCCAGATACGCAGTATTTT.

The chain has TRBV6-5 and TRBJ1-1; unclear D gene. Germline V gene sequence: CDR1 MNHEY, CDR2 SVGAGI. Trimming removed 2 bases from V and 1 base from J, with 11 bases in between. The CDR3 has 15 amino acids. CDR3 in DNA: TGTGCCAGCAGTTACAGTCCAGCGTCGAACACTGAAGCTTTCTTT. As protein: CASSYSPASNTEAFF.

CDR3 sequence: CASSSDRGLYEQYF. CDR3 bases: TGTGCCAGCAGCTCGGACAGGGGGCTGTACGAGCAGTACTTC. The V call is TRBV6-5, the J call TRBJ2-7; 11 positions agree with TRBD1. The CDR3 is 14 residues long. V was pared by 6 bases and J by 4 bases, with 5 bases of the junction left unmatched. Per germline, CDR1 MNHEY and CDR2 SVGAGI.

The chain has TRBV5-1 and TRBJ1-1, with a tentative D call TRBD1 (5 bases). The CDR3 spans 14 residues. CDR1 is SGHRS, CDR2 YFSETQ, per germline. V dropped 4 bases and J dropped 2 bases, with 12 bases sitting between them. CDR3 sequence: CASSPDSSNTEAFF. The CDR3 region has the DNA TGCGCCAGCAGCCCAGACAGCTCCAACACTGAAGCTTTCTTT.

This clone has a single count. This rearrangement joins TRBV24-1 to TRBJ2-7; possibly TRBD1 for D (6 bases). The V end was cut by 2 bases, the J end by 2 bases, with 12 bases between. Germline CDR1 and CDR2: KGHDR and SFDVKD. The CDR3 runs to 15 residues. This CDR3 reads CATSDSVGQPYEQYF. Written as DNA, the CDR3 is TGTGCCACCAGTGATTCCGTTGGACAGCCCTACGAGCAGTACTTC.

V gene TRBV27 combines with J gene TRBJ1-2; weak D call: TRBD1 (6 bases). V lost 2 bases and J 2 bases, leaving 9 bases between the germline ends. Germline loops: CDR1 MNHEY, CDR2 SMNVEV (reference sequence). The length of the CDR3 is 14 residues. The chain's CDR3 is CASSLGGENYGYTF. The DNA for the CDR3 is TGTGCCAGCAGTTTAGGGGGCGAGAACTATGGCTACACCTTC.

CDR3 bases: TGTGCCAGCAGTTCCCGCCGGTACTACAATGAGCAGTTCTTC. Translation: CASSSRRYYNEQFF. V and J are TRBV6-5 and TRBJ2-1; D gene uncertain. Germline-derived CDR1 and CDR2 are MNHEY and SVGAGI. V lost 4 bases to trimming and J lost 3 bases, with 10 bases between them. This CDR3 contains 14 residues.

The chain couples TRBV9 to TRBJ1-2; perhaps TRBD1 as D (5 bases). The CDR3 spans 15 residues. Germline CDR1 is SGDLS and CDR2 is YYNGEE. V shed 2 bases and J shed 0 bases, with 11 bases lying between them. The CDR3 loop is CASSVRQTANYGYTF. The DNA of the CDR3 is TGTGCCAGCAGCGTGAGACAGACCGCTAACTATGGCTACACCTTC. The complete variable domain, with remaining parts taken from reference TRBV9 and TRBJ1-2, reads DSGVTQTPKHLITATGQRVTLRCSPRSGDLSVYWYQQSLDQGLQFLIQYYNGEERAKGNILERFSAQQFPDLHSELNLSSLELGDSALYFCASSVRQTANYGYTFGSGTRLTVV.

The V and J genes are TRBV10-2 and TRBJ1-4; no firm D call. Germline V gene data show CDR1 as WSHSY and CDR2 as SAAADI. The ends were cut back, 3 bases at V and 2 bases at J, with 19 bases in the middle. The CDR3 length is 18 residues. CDR3 in DNA: TGCGCCAGCAGTGACTTATTTGGTACGGGGTCTACTAATGAAAAACTGTTTTTT. Translating it yields CASSDLFGTGSTNEKLFF.

The V gene is TRBV10-3, the J gene TRBJ2-3, with D unclear. The CDR3 is 14 residues long. V was shortened by 6 bases and J by 2 bases, with 12 bases between the two germline ends. Per germline, CDR1 ENHRY and CDR2 SYGVKD. CDR3 sequence reads: CAISPLRSTDTQYF. The CDR3 DNA reads TGTGCCATCAGCCCCCTCCGGTCCACAGATACGCAGTATTTT.

The chain couples TRBV4-3 to TRBJ2-7, with D perhaps TRBD1 (5 bases). The V and J ends lost 1 base and 3 bases respectively, with 13 bases between them. There are 15 residues in the CDR3. The germline V gene has CDR1 LGHNA and CDR2 YSLEER. In DNA form, the CDR3 reads TGCGCCAGCAGCCAAGCGGTTGCAGGGTACTACGAGCAGTACTTC. Protein sequence: CASSQAVAGYYEQYF.

This clone was observed a few times. The J gene is TRBJ2-1, the V gene TRBV3-1 (or the pseudogene TRBV3-2), with D tentatively TRBD2 (6 bases). The CDR3 covers 15 residues. The V end lost 0 bases, the J end lost 11 bases, and 17 bases lay between the germline ends. Germline V gene lookup returns CDR1 LGHDT and CDR2 YNNKEL (reference sequence). The CDR3 here is CASSQEWELAQKQFF. As DNA, the CDR3 is TGTGCCAGCAGCCAAGAATGGGAACTAGCACAGAAGCAGTTCTTC.

CDR3 region: CASILGQGTYGYTF. The CDR3 nucleotides read TGTGCCAGCATCCTGGGACAGGGGACCTATGGCTACACCTTC. V gene TRBV7-9 combines with J gene TRBJ1-2, with TRBD1 matching 10 bases. V was clipped by 7 bases and J by 4 bases; unmatched bases: 6. Germline V CDR1 and CDR2: SEHNR, FQNEAQ (reference sequence). The CDR3 has 14 residues.

This clone has just a few counts. The chain is built from TRBV7-2 and TRBJ1-5, with 7 bases that match TRBD1. After removal of 4 bases from V and 13 bases from J, the junction contained 7 bases not matched to a gene. Germline values: CDR1 SGHTA, CDR2 FQGNSA. The length of the CDR3 is 12 residues. The CDR3 sequence is CASSSYRGEQHF. The DNA of the CDR3 is TGTGCCAGCAGCTCCTACAGGGGCGAACAGCATTTT. The full variable domain, with the rest looked up from reference TRBV7-2 and TRBJ1-5, is GAGVSQSPSNKVTEKGKDVELRCDPISGHTALYWYRQSLGQGLEFLIYFQGNSAPDKSGLPSDRFSAERTGGSVSTLTIQRTQQEDSAVYLCASSSYRGEQHFGDGTRLSIL.

V usage is TRBV6-5 and J usage is TRBJ1-1; D uncertain. The CDR3 has 10 residues. Between the trimmed V and J ends, which lost 7 bases and 12 bases, there was a span of 12 bases. Germline CDR1 and CDR2: MNHEY and SVGAGI. The CDR3 DNA reads TGTGCCAGCACTACCTCCTTGACTTTCTTT. Its translation is CASTTSLTFF.

With regard to this clone: At one end the junction does not follow the germline gene, possibly because of a read error. The rearrangement uses TRBV10-1 and TRBJ2-1; 12 positions match TRBD2. This CDR3 has 13 residues. Per germline, CDR1 WNHNN and CDR2 SYGVQD (reference sequence). The CDR3 reads CASSAPTSGGLVF. The CDR3 DNA sequence: TGCGCCAGCAGTGCCCCGACTAGCGGGGGTTTGGTCTTC.

The chain carries TRBV6-5 and TRBJ2-7, with 10 nucleotides matching TRBD1. Germline CDR1 MNHEY, CDR2 SVGAGI. The CDR3 is 16 amino acids. The V segment lost 0 bases and the J segment 3 bases; nucleotides outside the gene matches: 5. The DNA of the CDR3 is TGTGCCAGCAGTTACTCAGGGGGACAGGGGTTCTACGAGCAGTACTTC. Its translation: CASSYSGGQGFYEQYF.

J is TRBJ1-2 and V is TRBV19, with TRBD1 as a possible D gene (5 bases). The germline V and J ends were trimmed by 2 bases and 8 bases, with 12 bases remaining between them. Germline assignment: CDR1 LNHDA and CDR2 SQIVND (reference sequence). The CDR3 runs 13 residues. CDR3 sequence reads: CASSITQGWGYTF. CDR3 in DNA: TGTGCCAGTAGTATAACGCAGGGCTGGGGCTACACCTTC. The complete variable domain, with remaining parts taken from reference TRBV19 and TRBJ1-2, reads DGGITQSPKYLFRKEGQNVTLSCEQNLNHDAMYWYRQDPGQGLRLIYYSQIVNDFQKGDIAEGYSVSREKKESFPLTVTSAQKNPTAFYLCASSITQGWGYTFGSGTRLTVV.

The chain is built from TRBV10-2 and TRBJ2-3; the match to TRBD2 covers 9 bases. The germline gives CDR1 WSHSY, CDR2 SAAADI. V trimming: 9 bases; J trimming: 3 bases; junction bases outside the gene matches: 7. The CDR3 consists of 14 residues. CDR3 sequence: CASASSGVTDTQYF. The CDR3 region has the DNA TGCGCCAGTGCGTCTAGCGGGGTGACAGATACGCAGTATTTT.

The V and J genes are TRBV19 and TRBJ1-2; possible D gene TRBD1, 5 bases. The CDR3 has 20 residues. Germline V CDR1 and CDR2: LNHDA, SQIVND (reference sequence). The ends were cut back, 1 base at V and 2 bases at J, with 26 bases in the middle. This chain's CDR3 is CASSIVALWKQATPNYGYTF. The CDR3 nucleotides are TGTGCCAGTAGTATAGTCGCACTCTGGAAACAGGCCACTCCGAACTATGGCTACACCTTC.

The rearrangement links TRBV28 to TRBJ1-2; D unclear. Germline V gene sequence: CDR1 MDHEN, CDR2 SYDVKM. V was clipped by 3 bases and J by 3 bases, with 11 bases between them. The CDR3 extends over 14 amino acids. The CDR3 is CASSFRVSDYGYTF. As DNA, the CDR3 is TGTGCCAGCAGTTTCCGGGTGTCCGACTATGGCTACACCTTC.